Listed below are T cell receptor beta chains from one sample, sequenced in a study of T-cell memory formation after mild COVID-19. TCRdb independently ran MiXCR on the 5' RACE reads; one entry per CDR3 protein. Of some 320,000 distinct CDR3 sequences listed, about 16% are singletons. The sequenced material came from PBMCs or a T cell subset sorted from them (not recorded which). These receptors were obtained from a man between 18 and 29 years old who had mild COVID-19 (a few samples of this study predate the infection). Cell type and time point are not known. The CDR3 runs from the conserved cysteine through the conserved F or W. The D gene is left open where the match is weak. Not all rows give a size; the values are once, few, many and, for expanded clones, a class.

>TRBV12-3/TRBV12-4|few|TRBJ1-5|NA
CASGLYGQPQHF
TGTGCCAGCGGGCTCTATGGGCAGCCCCAGCATTTT
>TRBV3-1|few|TRBJ2-5|TRBD2
CASSRRSGGGETQYF
TGTGCCAGCAGCCGACGTAGCGGGGGCGGGGAGACCCAGTACTTC
>TRBV7-2|NA|TRBJ2-7|TRBD1
CASTKTGINSYEQYF
TGTGCCAGCACCAAGACAGGGATCAACTCCTACGAGCAGTACTTC
>TRBV5-1|many|TRBJ2-3|TRBD2
CASSLAGGRDTQYF
TGTGCCAGCAGTTTAGCGGGGGGGCGCGATACGCAGTATTTT
>TRBV11-2|many|TRBJ2-2|NA
CASSLAGTTTGELFF
TGTGCCAGCAGCTTAGCCGGGACCACAACCGGGGAGCTGTTTTTT
>TRBV20-1|few|TRBJ1-1|NA
CSARVLSTEAFF
TGCAGTGCTAGAGTCCTGAGCACTGAAGCTTTCTTT
>TRBV12-3/TRBV12-4|NA|TRBJ2-5|NA
CASKYSQGMETQYF
TGTGCCAGCAAATATTCCCAGGGAATGGAGACCCAGTACTTC
>TRBV28|few|TRBJ1-2|NA
CASVTGGNYGYTF
TGTGCCAGTGTGACCGGGGGTAATTATGGCTACACCTTC
>TRBV4-2|NA|TRBJ2-3|NA
CASSPAEDDTQYF
TGTGCCAGCAGCCCCGCGGAGGATGATACGCAGTATTTT
>TRBV20-1|NA|TRBJ1-2|TRBD1
CSAYPLGQDGYTF
TGCAGTGCTTACCCTCTAGGACAGGATGGCTACACCTTC
>TRBV25-1|few|TRBJ1-1|NA
CASSEYDREAFF
TGTGCCAGCAGTGAATACGATAGAGAAGCTTTCTTT
>TRBV6-5|few|TRBJ1-1|NA
CASSYLGRMNTEAFF
TGTGCCAGCAGTTACCTCGGACGGATGAACACTGAAGCTTTCTTT
>TRBV6-5|NA|TRBJ2-5|TRBD1
CASRTGGFELETQYF
TGTGCCAGCAGGACAGGGGGCTTCGAGTTGGAGACCCAGTACTTC
>TRBV7-8|NA|TRBJ2-5|NA
CASSLATFVETQYF
TGTGCCAGCAGCTTAGCTACCTTTGTAGAGACCCAGTACTTC
>TRBV6-5|NA|TRBJ2-2|NA
CASLRGPFTGELFF
TGTGCCAGCCTGCGGGGGCCCTTCACCGGGGAGCTGTTTTTT
>TRBV6-6|few|TRBJ2-2|TRBD2
CASSGSGGFAGELFF
TGTGCCAGCTCCGGAAGCGGGGGGTTCGCCGGGGAGCTGTTTTTT
>TRBV6-2/TRBV6-3|few|TRBJ2-2|NA
CASTPQQGDSLNTGELFF
TGTGCCAGCACCCCACAACAAGGAGACTCCTTGAACACCGGGGAGCTGTTTTTT
>TRBV6-2/TRBV6-3|NA|TRBJ2-1|TRBD2
CASSPSLAGDLHNEQFF
TGTGCCAGCAGTCCTTCGCTAGCGGGGGACCTACACAATGAGCAGTTCTTC
>TRBV5-6|few|TRBJ2-2|TRBD2
CASSLLGLAGPGELFF
TGTGCCAGCAGCTTGCTGGGACTAGCGGGGCCCGGGGAGCTGTTTTTT
>TRBV15|few|TRBJ2-2|NA
CATSSDPTLYTGELFF
TGTGCCACCAGCAGCGACCCGACACTTTACACCGGGGAGCTGTTTTTT